The sequence of this T cell receptor (beta chain) was determined in a study of CD4 T cells in relation to SARS-CoV-2 and coronaviruses. The length of the CDR3 is 18 residues. The unexposed donors gave CD4+ T cells in about 2011-2019, prior to COVID-19. Assay used: immunoSEQ multiplex PCR; TCRdb lists only in-frame clones, some missing. The table shows about 59,000 clones, with 70% to 90% occurring only once. Sequences were obtained from memory CD4+ T cells from PBMCs. This clonotype was sampled from a human donor in good health. The chain couples TRBV21-1 to TRBJ2-1; the D call TRBD2 from the table was never checked on the DNA. TRBV21-1 is a known pseudogene. DNA of the CDR3: TGTGCCAGCAGCAAACGTCAGCGGGAGCGTCCCTTATACAATGAGCAGTTCTTC. Translated: CASSKRQRERPLYNEQFF.